The rows below give T cell receptor beta chains drawn from one sample of a study of cytomegalovirus exposure and HLA in healthy donors. This table comes from immunoSEQ multiplex PCR, and its TCRdb copy is limited to in-frame clones, with some not included. Of more than 250,000 clones in the sample, about nine tenths were seen once. Sequenced: PBMCs. The receptors stem from a woman under 40 in good health and CMV-seropositive. The CDR3 runs from the conserved cysteine through the conserved F or W. D genes are given only for firm matches. Part of the rows lack a size; the others show once, few, many or a class for expanded clones.

size: .; V: TRBV27; J: TRBJ1-1; D: .; CDR3: CASGSQGFTEAFF; DNA: TGTGCCAGCGGGTCACAGGGCTTCACTGAAGCTTTCTTT
size: .; V: TRBV27; J: TRBJ2-7; D: TRBD1; CDR3: CASSPSRDSRSYEQYF; DNA: TGTGCCAGCAGTCCATCTCGGGACAGCCGATCCTACGAGCAGTACTTC
size: .; V: TRBV4-3; J: TRBJ2-1; D: .; CDR3: CASSLGGLSYYNEQFF; DNA: TGCGCCAGCAGCCTAGGTGGTCTTAGCTATTACAATGAGCAGTTCTTC
size: .; V: TRBV9; J: TRBJ2-1; D: TRBD1; CDR3: CASSVARDRGQGEQFF; DNA: TGTGCCAGCAGCGTAGCCCGGGACAGGGGGCAGGGTGAGCAGTTCTTC
size: .; V: TRBV6-5; J: TRBJ1-6; D: .; CDR3: CASSYSQGGYNSPLHF; DNA: TGTGCCAGCAGTTACTCCCAGGGTGGATATAATTCACCCCTCCACTTT
size: once; V: TRBV6-1; J: TRBJ1-4; D: .; CDR3: CAVARRELNEKLFF; DNA: TGTGCCGTGGCCCGTCGGGAACTTAATGAAAAACTGTTTTTT
size: .; V: TRBV4-3; J: TRBJ2-7; D: TRBD2; CDR3: CASSQDGAGGTINEQYF; DNA: TGCGCCAGCAGCCAAGATGGGGCGGGGGGCACTATCAACGAGCAGTACTTC
size: .; V: TRBV30; J: TRBJ1-3; D: .; CDR3: CAWSPTFFSGNTIYF; DNA: TGTGCCTGGAGCCCCACATTTTTCTCTGGAAACACCATATATTTT
size: .; V: TRBV9; J: TRBJ2-1; D: .; CDR3: CASSVSRGLPVSYNEQFF; DNA: TGTGCCAGCAGCGTAAGTCGGGGGTTACCTGTATCCTACAATGAGCAGTTCTTC
size: .; V: TRBV27; J: TRBJ2-1; D: TRBD1; CDR3: CASSLVGTVYNEQFF; DNA: TGTGCCAGCAGTTTAGTCGGGACAGTCTACAATGAGCAGTTCTTC
size: .; V: TRBV4-3; J: TRBJ1-3; D: .; CDR3: CASSQHDRTPGNTIYF; DNA: TGCGCCAGCAGCCAACATGACAGGACCCCTGGAAACACCATATATTTT
size: .; V: TRBV7-8; J: TRBJ2-3; D: .; CDR3: CASSLAGEVTDTQYF; DNA: TGTGCCAGCAGCTTAGCAGGGGAGGTGACAGATACGCAGTATTTT
size: .; V: TRBV30; J: TRBJ1-5; D: .; CDR3: CAWSVGSMGNQPQHF; DNA: TGTGCCTGGAGTGTAGGGTCGATGGGCAATCAGCCCCAGCATTTT
size: .; V: TRBV7-2; J: TRBJ1-1; D: .; CDR3: CASSADPGVTEAFF; DNA: TGTGCCAGCAGCGCCGACCCTGGGGTAACTGAAGCTTTCTTT
size: .; V: TRBV4-1; J: TRBJ1-4; D: .; CDR3: CASSQRASNEKLFF; DNA: TGCGCCAGCAGCCAACGGGCCTCTAATGAAAAACTGTTTTTT
size: .; V: TRBV7-6; J: TRBJ1-4; D: .; CDR3: CASSLQGWEKLFF; DNA: TGTGCCAGCAGCTTGCAGGGGTGGGAAAAACTGTTTTTT
size: .; V: TRBV28; J: TRBJ2-2; D: TRBD1; CDR3: CASSLLGQGPGELFF; DNA: TGTGCCAGCAGTTTGCTTGGACAGGGGCCCGGGGAGCTGTTTTTT
size: few; V: TRBV30; J: TRBJ1-2; D: .; CDR3: CAWEVGLSGYTF; DNA: TGTGCCTGGGAGGTCGGGTTATCGGGCTACACCTTC
size: .; V: TRBV5-4; J: TRBJ2-2; D: .; CDR3: CASWRGGNTGELFF; DNA: TGTGCCAGCTGGAGGGGAGGGAACACCGGGGAGCTGTTTTTT
size: .; V: TRBV2; J: TRBJ1-2; D: TRBD1; CDR3: CASSIGQGAGYGYTF; DNA: TGTGCCAGCAGTATAGGACAGGGGGCTGGCTATGGCTACACCTTC
size: .; V: TRBV27; J: TRBJ1-1; D: .; CDR3: CASTQREGVTEAFF; DNA: TGTGCCAGCACCCAAAGGGAGGGTGTGACTGAAGCTTTCTTT
size: once; V: TRBV29-1; J: TRBJ2-7; D: .; CDR3: CSVVGPYEQYF; DNA: TGCAGCGTTGTGGGGCCGTACGAGCAGTACTTC
size: .; V: TRBV6-4; J: TRBJ1-5; D: .; CDR3: CASKGRGDNQPQHF; DNA: TGTGCCAGCAAGGGCAGGGGAGACAATCAGCCCCAGCATTTT
size: .; V: TRBV2; J: TRBJ1-2; D: .; CDR3: CASSEADTTVGGYTF; DNA: TGTGCCAGCAGTGAAGCGGATACGACTGTGGGGGGCTACACCTTC
size: few; V: TRBV2; J: TRBJ1-4; D: .; CDR3: CASRPTGMRDEKLFF; DNA: TGTGCCAGCAGGCCAACAGGGATGAGGGATGAAAAACTGTTTTTT
size: .; V: TRBV7-9; J: TRBJ2-1; D: TRBD2; CDR3: CASSLGSLAGGAKGNEQFF; DNA: TGTGCCAGCAGCTTAGGAAGCCTAGCGGGAGGGGCAAAGGGCAATGAGCAGTTCTTC
size: .; V: TRBV2; J: TRBJ1-2; D: TRBD1; CDR3: CASFGQGAVNYGYTF; DNA: TGTGCCAGCTTTGGACAGGGGGCCGTTAACTATGGCTACACCTTC
size: .; V: TRBV7-2; J: TRBJ1-6; D: .; CDR3: CASSLQGSNSPLHF; DNA: TGTGCCAGCAGCTTACAGGGGTCCAATTCACCCCTCCACTTT
size: few; V: TRBV4-1; J: TRBJ2-1; D: .; CDR3: CASSQDWTNEQFF; DNA: TGCGCCAGCAGCCAAGATTGGACCAATGAGCAGTTCTTC
size: .; V: TRBV7-8; J: TRBJ2-2; D: TRBD1; CDR3: CASSLGGQGNTGELFF; DNA: TGTGCCAGCAGCCTAGGGGGACAGGGGAACACCGGGGAGCTGTTTTTT
size: .; V: TRBV4-3; J: TRBJ2-1; D: TRBD2; CDR3: CASSQVISGGAQSSYNEQFF; DNA: TGCGCCAGCAGCCAAGTGATTAGCGGGGGGGCCCAGAGCTCCTACAATGAGCAGTTCTTC
size: .; V: TRBV7-2; J: TRBJ2-7; D: .; CDR3: CASSLDHRLSSYEQYF; DNA: TGTGCCAGCAGCTTAGATCACAGGCTAAGCTCCTACGAGCAGTACTTC
size: .; V: TRBV11-2; J: TRBJ2-5; D: TRBD2; CDR3: CASSLELAGLGETQYF; DNA: TGTGCCAGCAGCTTAGAACTAGCGGGATTGGGCGAGACCCAGTACTTC
size: .; V: TRBV29-1; J: TRBJ2-3; D: .; CDR3: CSVEGLGSTDTQYF; DNA: TGCAGCGTTGAAGGCCTAGGCAGCACAGATACGCAGTATTTT
size: .; V: TRBV4-1; J: TRBJ2-3; D: .; CDR3: CASRVFPGTSTDTQYF; DNA: TGCGCCAGCAGAGTTTTCCCGGGAACCAGCACAGATACGCAGTATTTT
size: .; V: TRBV19; J: TRBJ2-7; D: .; CDR3: CASGAAGHSYEQYF; DNA: TGTGCCAGCGGAGCCGCGGGGCACTCCTACGAGCAGTACTTC
size: .; V: TRBV5-1; J: TRBJ2-1; D: TRBD2; CDR3: CASSLSAGGHNEQFF; DNA: TGCGCCAGCAGCTTGTCGGCGGGAGGTCACAATGAGCAGTTCTTC
size: few; V: TRBV2; J: TRBJ2-7; D: .; CDR3: CASSERVEQYF; DNA: TGTGCCAGCAGTGAAAGGGTCGAGCAGTACTTC
size: .; V: TRBV28; J: TRBJ1-5; D: .; CDR3: CASRDSDQPQHF; DNA: TGTGCCAGCAGGGACAGTGATCAGCCCCAGCATTTT
size: .; V: TRBV29-1; J: TRBJ2-7; D: .; CDR3: CSVAGTDPAEAEQYF; DNA: TGCAGCGTTGCCGGGACGGACCCCGCCGAAGCCGAGCAGTACTTC
size: .; V: TRBV9; J: TRBJ2-2; D: .; CDR3: CASSVGKRGELFF; DNA: TGTGCCAGCAGCGTAGGAAAGCGAGGGGAGCTGTTTTTT
size: .; V: TRBV9; J: TRBJ2-7; D: .; CDR3: CASSPRTGYEQYF; DNA: TGTGCCAGCAGCCCCCGGACGGGGTACGAGCAGTACTTC
size: .; V: TRBV19; J: TRBJ2-3; D: .; CDR3: CASSIRVAGEPDTQYF; DNA: TGTGCCAGTAGTATCCGAGTGGCAGGGGAGCCAGATACGCAGTATTTT
size: .; V: TRBV29-1; J: TRBJ1-5; D: TRBD1; CDR3: CSALLQGTHSNQPQHF; DNA: TGCAGCGCCCTCTTACAGGGGACCCATAGCAATCAGCCCCAGCATTTT
size: .; V: TRBV5-1; J: TRBJ2-2; D: .; CDR3: CASSSRGSIGGSSNTGELFF; DNA: TGCGCCAGCAGCTCCCGGGGGTCGATAGGGGGTTCATCGAACACCGGGGAGCTGTTTTTT
size: .; V: TRBV10-1; J: TRBJ1-5; D: .; CDR3: CASRPPTGTRSNQPQHF; DNA: TGCGCCAGCAGGCCACCGACCGGGACACGAAGCAATCAGCCCCAGCATTTT
size: .; V: TRBV28; J: TRBJ1-1; D: .; CDR3: CASSSPGKAFF; DNA: TGTGCCAGCAGTTCTCCGGGGAAAGCTTTCTTT
size: once; V: TRBV7-3; J: TRBJ2-3; D: .; CDR3: CASSLMNGGTDTQYF; DNA: TGTGCCAGCAGCTTAATGAACGGCGGAACAGATACGCAGTATTTT
size: .; V: TRBV5-4; J: TRBJ1-1; D: .; CDR3: CASSSGQRKNTEAFF; DNA: TGTGCCAGCAGCTCTGGACAGAGGAAGAACACTGAAGCTTTCTTT
size: once; V: TRBV30; J: TRBJ1-6; D: .; CDR3: CARSDQGNSPLHF; DNA: TGTGCCCGCTCCGACCAGGGGAATTCACCCCTCCACTTT
size: .; V: TRBV5-6; J: TRBJ2-5; D: .; CDR3: CASSFLGGEETQYF; DNA: TGTGCCAGCAGCTTCTTAGGTGGCGAAGAGACCCAGTACTTC
size: .; V: TRBV29-1; J: TRBJ1-3; D: TRBD1; CDR3: CSAGDRDSINTIYF; DNA: TGCAGCGCCGGGGACAGGGACAGTATAAACACCATATATTTT
size: .; V: TRBV6-6; J: TRBJ2-7; D: .; CDR3: CASSDGTKSSYEQYF; DNA: TGTGCCAGCAGCGACGGGACCAAAAGCTCCTACGAGCAGTACTTC
size: .; V: TRBV27; J: TRBJ1-1; D: .; CDR3: CASSLWGPGTEAFF; DNA: TGTGCCAGCAGTTTATGGGGGCCGGGCACTGAAGCTTTCTTT
size: once; V: TRBV30; J: TRBJ2-7; D: .; CDR3: CAWSVAFAAITYF; DNA: TGTGCCTGGAGTGTAGCATTTGCGGCAATCACGTACTTC
size: .; V: TRBV5-1; J: TRBJ1-4; D: .; CDR3: CASSSSGDSEKLFF; DNA: TGCGCCAGCAGCTCTAGTGGGGATAGTGAAAAACTGTTTTTT